This T cell receptor (beta chain) was documented in a study of cytomegalovirus exposure and HLA in healthy donors. V shed 4 bases and J 7 bases; nucleotides not matched to a gene: 5. Germline CDR1 and CDR2: SGHRS and YFSETQ. The CDR3 runs 14 residues. The PCR made use of 60 Vbeta and 13 Jbeta primers. Using immunoSEQ multiplex PCR, the repertoire was profiled, and TCRdb retains in-frame clones only, with some absent. The sample shows hundreds of thousands of clones, 75% to 80% of them seen only once. The clonotype originates from a man aged 18 to 30 in good health and CMV-seronegative. Sequenced input: PBMCs. The J gene is TRBJ1-2, the V gene TRBV5-1; the match to TRBD1 covers 12 bases. CDR3 in amino acids: CASSLGQGAPGYTF. As DNA, the CDR3 is TGCGCCAGCAGCCTGGGACAGGGGGCTCCTGGCTACACCTTC. Combining the CDR3 with reference TRBV5-1 and TRBJ1-2 gives the whole variable domain KAGVTQTPRYLIKTRGQQVTLSCSPISGHRSVSWYQQTPGQGLQFLFEYFSETQRNKGNFPGRFSGRQFSNSRSEMNVSTLELGDSALYLCASSLGQGAPGYTFGSGTRLTVV.